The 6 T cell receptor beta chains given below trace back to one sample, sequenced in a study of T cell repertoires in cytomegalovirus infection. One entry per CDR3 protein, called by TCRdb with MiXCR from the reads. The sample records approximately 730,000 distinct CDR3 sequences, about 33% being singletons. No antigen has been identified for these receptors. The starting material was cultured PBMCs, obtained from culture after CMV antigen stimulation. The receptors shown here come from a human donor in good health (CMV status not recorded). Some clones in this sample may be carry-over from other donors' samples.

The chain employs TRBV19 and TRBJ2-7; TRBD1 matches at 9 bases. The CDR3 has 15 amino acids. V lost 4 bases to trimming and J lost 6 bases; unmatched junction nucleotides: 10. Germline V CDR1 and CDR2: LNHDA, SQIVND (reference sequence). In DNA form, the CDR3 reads TGTGCCAGTAGTACGGACCGGGACAGGGAGGCCGAGCAGTACTTC. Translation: CASSTDRDREAEQYF.

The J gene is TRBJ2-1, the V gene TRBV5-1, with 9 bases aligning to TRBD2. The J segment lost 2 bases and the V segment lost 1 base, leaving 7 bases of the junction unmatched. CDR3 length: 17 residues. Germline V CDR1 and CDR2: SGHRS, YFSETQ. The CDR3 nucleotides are TGCGCCAGCAGCTTGCCGATAGCGGGGGCCGCCTACAATGAGCAGTTCTTC. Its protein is CASSLPIAGAAYNEQFF.

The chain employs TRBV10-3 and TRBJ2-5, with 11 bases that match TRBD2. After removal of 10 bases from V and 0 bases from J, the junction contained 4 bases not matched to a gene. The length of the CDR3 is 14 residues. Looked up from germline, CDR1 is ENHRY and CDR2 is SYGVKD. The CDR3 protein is CATTLAGDQETQYF. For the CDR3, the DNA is TGTGCCACCACACTAGCGGGGGACCAAGAGACCCAGTACTTC.

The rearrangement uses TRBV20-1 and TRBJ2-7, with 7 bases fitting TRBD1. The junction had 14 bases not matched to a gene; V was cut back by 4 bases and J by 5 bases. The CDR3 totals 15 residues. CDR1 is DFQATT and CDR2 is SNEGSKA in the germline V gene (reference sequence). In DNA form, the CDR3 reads TGCAGTGCTACCCACACGGGCCTAGGGGGCAACGAGCAGTACTTC. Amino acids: CSATHTGLGGNEQYF.

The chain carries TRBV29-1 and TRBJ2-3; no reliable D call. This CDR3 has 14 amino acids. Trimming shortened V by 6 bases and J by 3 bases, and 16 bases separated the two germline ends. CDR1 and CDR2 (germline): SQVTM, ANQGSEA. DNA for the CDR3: TGCAGCGTCACCTCCAATAGCCGGACAGATACGCAGTATTTT. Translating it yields CSVTSNSRTDTQYF.

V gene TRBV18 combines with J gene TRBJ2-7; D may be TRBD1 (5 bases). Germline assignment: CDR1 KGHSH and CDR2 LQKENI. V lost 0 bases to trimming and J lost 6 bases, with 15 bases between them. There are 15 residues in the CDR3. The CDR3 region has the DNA TGTGCCAGCTCACCACCGATGCGGCAGGGCGGCGAGCAGTACTTC. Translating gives CASSPPMRQGGEQYF.